The 23 T cell receptor beta chains below come from one sample, sequenced in a study of blood T cell repertoires in COVID-19. The assay was immunoSEQ multiplex PCR, and TCRdb's table has in-frame clones only and misses some. In the table there are about 170,000 clones, approximately 84% of which are singletons. The sample comprised peripheral blood. These receptors originate from a man in his 70s with active or convalescent COVID-19.

The chain joins TRBV24-1 to TRBJ2-3, with 14 positions matching TRBD2. The CDR3 has 17 amino acids. J lost 0 bases, V lost 9 bases, and 7 bases had no gene match. Germline CDR1 KGHDR, CDR2 SFDVKD. The CDR3 DNA follows: TGTGCCACCGGGGGGCGGACTAGCGGGAGGAGCACAGATACGCAGTATTTT. Protein: CATGGRTSGRSTDTQYF.

The chain is built from TRBV11-2 and TRBJ2-5; 11 bases match TRBD2. CDR3 length: 15 amino acids. V was pared by 5 bases and J by 7 bases, with 9 bases of the junction left unmatched. Germline CDR1 reads SGHAT; CDR2 reads FQNNGV. CDR3 sequence: CASSRVAGGPGTQYF. In DNA form, the CDR3 reads TGTGCCAGCAGCCGCGTAGCGGGAGGGCCGGGGACCCAGTACTTC.

The chain carries TRBV3-1 (or the pseudogene TRBV3-2) and TRBJ1-3, with TRBD1 identical over 9 bases. CDR3 length: 18 amino acids. Per germline, CDR1 LGHDT and CDR2 YNNKEL (reference sequence). The ends lost 4 bases at V and 0 bases at J; junction bases unmatched: 10. CDR3 residues: CASSRMGGQGGSGNTIYF. CDR3 DNA sequence: TGTGCCAGCAGCCGCATGGGGGGACAGGGAGGCTCTGGAAACACCATATATTTT.

The chain carries TRBV5-5 and TRBJ2-7, with TRBD1 identical over 8 bases. Unmatched junction bases numbered 5, after V lost 3 bases and J lost 0 bases. Germline V gene data show CDR1 as SGHKS and CDR2 as YYEKEE (reference sequence). This CDR3 comprises 15 residues. The CDR3 sequence is CASSSRTGSSYEQYF. CDR3 DNA sequence: TGTGCCAGCAGCTCCCGGACAGGGAGCTCCTACGAGCAGTACTTC.

The chain is built from TRBV28 and TRBJ2-7; 8 nucleotides line up with TRBD1. The V gene's germline CDR1 is MDHEN and CDR2 SYDVKM. V trimming: 5 bases; J trimming: 2 bases; junction bases outside the gene matches: 14. The CDR3 has 17 amino acids. DNA of the CDR3: TGTGCCAGCAGTCCATCCCCAGGACAGGGTACCCCCTACGAGCAGTACTTC. Residues: CASSPSPGQGTPYEQYF.

This clone has just one count. The chain couples TRBV24-1 to TRBJ1-3; 8 bases are a match to TRBD1. This CDR3 region has 16 residues. Germline CDR1 reads KGHDR; CDR2 reads SFDVKD. V lost 3 bases, J lost 2 bases, and 5 bases stayed unmatched. The CDR3 nucleotides read TGTGCCACCAGTGATGCCGGGACAGGAGCTGGAAACACCATATATTTT. It translates to CATSDAGTGAGNTIYF.

This clone was recorded only once. The J gene is TRBJ2-5, the V gene TRBV18; 10 nucleotides match TRBD2. The CDR3 sequence is 16 residues long. V shed 0 bases and J 4 bases; nucleotides not matched to a gene: 5. CDR1 KGHSH and CDR2 LQKENI come from the germline V gene. The CDR3 DNA follows: TGTGCCAGCTCACCACCGGGCCTAGCGGGAGTAGAGACCCAGTACTTC. It yields the protein CASSPPGLAGVETQYF.

The chain recombines TRBV11-3 with TRBJ1-2; D possibly corresponds to TRBD1 (5 bases). Trimming took off 4 bases at V and 2 bases at J, with 17 bases between the two ends. Germline-derived CDR1 and CDR2 are SGHNT and YENEEA. CDR3 size: 16 residues. The CDR3 bases are TGTGCCAGCAGCTACCGTAGGGGCAGTGAAAACTATGGCTACACCTTC. Encoded protein: CASSYRRGSENYGYTF.

The chain is built from TRBV5-1 and TRBJ1-1; TRBD1 matches at 7 bases. This CDR3 region has 15 residues. Trimming took 3 bases from V and 1 from J; bases not matched to a gene: 6. The germline CDR1 and CDR2 sequences are SGHRS and YFSETQ. DNA for the CDR3: TGCGCCAGCAGCTCCAGACAGGGAGGGAACACTGAAGCTTTCTTT. It yields the protein CASSSRQGGNTEAFF.

The CDR3 is CASSGASRLNEQFF. The DNA for the CDR3 is TGTGCCAGCAGTGGGGCTTCGCGGCTCAATGAGCAGTTCTTC. The rearrangement uses TRBV6-2 or TRBV6-3 and TRBJ2-1, with a tentative D call TRBD1 (5 bases). The germline CDR1 and CDR2 sequences are MNHEY and SVGEGT. The length of the CDR3 is 14 residues. V was shortened by 5 bases and J by 6 bases, with 14 bases between the two germline ends.

V usage is TRBV7-9 and J usage is TRBJ1-3; D not certain. V dropped 2 bases and J dropped 3 bases, with 11 bases sitting between them. The CDR3 extends over 15 amino acids. Looked up from germline, CDR1 is SEHNR and CDR2 is FQNEAQ (reference sequence). CDR3 nucleotide sequence: TGTGCCAGCAGCTTAACCGGTGGTAGTGGAAACACCATATATTTT. It translates to CASSLTGGSGNTIYF.

V gene TRBV7-8 combines with J gene TRBJ2-1; D ambiguous. The CDR3 has 12 amino acids. V was clipped by 4 bases and J by 8 bases, with 9 bases between them. Germline V gene lookup returns CDR1 SGHVS and CDR2 FQNEAQ. The CDR3 loop is CASSSPLHEQFF. The CDR3 DNA sequence: TGTGCCAGCAGCTCCCCACTTCATGAGCAGTTCTTC. Complete variable domain (other parts from reference TRBV7-8 and TRBJ2-1): GAGVSQSPRYKVAKRGQDVALRCDPISGHVSLFWYQQALGQGPEFLTYFQNEAQLDKSGLPSDRFFAERPEGSVSTLKIQRTQQEDSAVYLCASSSPLHEQFFGPGTRLTVL.

The chain joins TRBV11-2 to TRBJ2-2; no firm D call. This CDR3 is built from 14 residues. Germline CDR1 SGHAT, CDR2 FQNNGV. The V end lost 2 bases, the J end lost 7 bases, and 11 bases lay between the germline ends. This CDR3 reads CASSLTLGDGELFF. The CDR3 coding sequence is TGTGCCAGCAGCTTAACCCTAGGTGACGGGGAGCTGTTTTTT.

The chain couples TRBV6-5 to TRBJ1-1; 10 bases map to TRBD1. From germline, CDR1 is MNHEY and CDR2 SVGAGI. V dropped 8 bases and J dropped 6; count of bases not matched to a gene: 12. The CDR3 extends over 15 amino acids. CDR3 nucleotide sequence: TGTGCCAGCGAGCGGGCGACAGGGGGCGGCTCTGAAGCTTTCTTT. Its protein is CASERATGGGSEAFF.

V and J are TRBV9 and TRBJ2-7; a possible D gene is TRBD1 (5 bases). The V gene's germline CDR1 is SGDLS and CDR2 YYNGEE. The CDR3 sequence is 14 residues long. Trimming removed 0 bases at V and 5 bases at J, with 12 bases between. CDR3 coding DNA: TGTGCCAGCAGCGTAGGGGCAGGGATCGACGAGCAGTACTTC. Translation gives CASSVGAGIDEQYF. The full variable domain, rest sourced from reference TRBV9 and TRBJ2-7, is DSGVTQTPKHLITATGQRVTLRCSPRSGDLSVYWYQQSLDQGLQFLIQYYNGEERAKGNILERFSAQQFPDLHSELNLSSLELGDSALYFCASSVGAGIDEQYFGPGTRLTVT.

V gene TRBV11-3 combines with J gene TRBJ2-5, with a weak D call TRBD2 (6 bases). V was pared by 1 base and J by 4 bases, with 10 bases between. CDR3 length: 14 residues. From germline, CDR1 is SGHNT and CDR2 YENEEA. Here the CDR3 reads CASSLAAGLETQYF. CDR3 DNA sequence: TGTGCCAGCAGCTTAGCGGCGGGGTTAGAGACCCAGTACTTC.

This clone was detected once. V usage is TRBV5-1 and J usage is TRBJ2-3, with a tentative D call TRBD2 (5 bases). The CDR3 has 15 amino acids. Trimming took off 1 base at V and 5 bases at J, with 14 bases between the two ends. CDR1 is SGHRS and CDR2 is YFSETQ in the germline V gene. CDR3 residues: CASSLSPGIEDTQYF. For the CDR3, the DNA is TGCGCCAGCAGCTTGTCGCCGGGAATCGAAGATACGCAGTATTTT.

This clone has just one count. This rearrangement joins TRBV29-1 to TRBJ1-1; a weak D match, TRBD1 (6 bases). The germline CDR1 and CDR2 sequences are SQVTM and ANQGSEA. Between the trimmed V and J ends, which lost 4 bases and 1 base, there was a span of 13 bases. The CDR3 sequence is 14 residues long. The CDR3 DNA reads as TGCAGCGTTGGGACAGCAAGCAGGAACACTGAAGCTTTCTTT. Translation gives CSVGTASRNTEAFF.

The chain joins TRBV11-2 to TRBJ1-2, with D possibly TRBD1 on 5 matching bases. The V gene's germline CDR1 is SGHAT and CDR2 FQNNGV. This CDR3 region has 14 residues. Deletions cut 5 bases from V and 5 bases from J, with 15 bases between. CDR3 in DNA: TGTGCCAGCAGCCCCGGCGGGGGGGGATATGGCTACACCTTC. Its translation: CASSPGGGGYGYTF.

This clone has just one count. The chain is built from TRBV7-2 and TRBJ1-2, with D possibly TRBD1 on 5 matching bases. The ends were cut back, 6 bases at V and 0 bases at J, with 8 bases in the middle. This CDR3 contains 13 residues. Germline CDR1 and CDR2: SGHTA and FQGNSA. The CDR3 protein is CASRPTANYGYTF. In nucleotides, the CDR3 is TGTGCCAGCAGACCGACAGCTAACTATGGCTACACCTTC.

The V and J genes are TRBV10-3 and TRBJ2-1; 7 bases line up with TRBD1. CDR1 is ENHRY and CDR2 is SYGVKD in the germline V gene. This CDR3 has 14 residues. The J segment lost 5 bases and the V segment lost 6 bases, leaving 7 bases of the junction unmatched. The CDR3 DNA is TGTGCCATCAGCCAGGGGGAACGAGACAATGAGCAGTTCTTC. Its translation: CAISQGERDNEQFF.

This clone occurred once. V is TRBV2 and J is TRBJ1-1; no definite D call. The germline V gene has CDR1 SNHLY and CDR2 FYNNEI. The CDR3 contains 13 residues. Trimming stripped 1 base from V and 10 bases from J, with 13 bases between. The CDR3 DNA reads as TGTGCCAGCAGTGAAGTCAAGCAAACCGGAGCTTTCTTT. This translates into CASSEVKQTGAFF.

This rearrangement joins TRBV27 to TRBJ2-2; D ambiguous. The CDR3 runs to 15 residues. Trimming cost V 1 base and J 2 bases, with 8 bases left between them. CDR1 is MNHEY, CDR2 SMNVEV, per germline (reference sequence). The CDR3 spells CASSLYPRNTGELFF. The DNA for the CDR3 is TGTGCCAGCAGTTTATACCCGCGCAACACCGGGGAGCTGTTTTTT.